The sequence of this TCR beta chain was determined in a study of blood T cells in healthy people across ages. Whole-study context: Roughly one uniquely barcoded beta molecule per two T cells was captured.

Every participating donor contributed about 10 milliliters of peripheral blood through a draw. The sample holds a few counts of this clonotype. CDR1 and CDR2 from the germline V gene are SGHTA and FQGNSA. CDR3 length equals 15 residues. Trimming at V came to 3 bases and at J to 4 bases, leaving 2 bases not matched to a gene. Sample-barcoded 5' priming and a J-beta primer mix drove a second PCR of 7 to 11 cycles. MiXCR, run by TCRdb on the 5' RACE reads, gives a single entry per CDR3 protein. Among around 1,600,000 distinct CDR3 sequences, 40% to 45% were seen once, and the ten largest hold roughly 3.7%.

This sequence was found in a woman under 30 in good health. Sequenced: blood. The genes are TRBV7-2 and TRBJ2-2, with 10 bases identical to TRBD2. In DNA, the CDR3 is TGTGCCAGCAGCTTTAGCGGGAGGCCCACCGGGGAGCTGTTTTTT. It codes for CASSFSGRPTGELFF.